This T cell receptor (beta chain) was recorded in a study of technical replicates of blood from a few donors. This table comes from immunoSEQ multiplex PCR, and its TCRdb copy is limited to in-frame clones, with some not included. The sample carries over 50,000 clones, roughly 86% recorded once. The V gene's germline CDR1 is LGHNA and CDR2 YNFKEQ. The CDR3 is 16 residues long. With V trimmed by 3 bases and J by 0 bases, 3 bases remained unmatched. The sequence was obtained from a human donor in good health. Some clones in this sample may be carry-over from other donors' samples. Sequenced material: PBMCs. J is TRBJ2-2 and V is TRBV4-2; 8 bases align to TRBD2. Here the CDR3 reads CASSQLLAANTGELFF. The CDR3 DNA follows: TGTGCCAGCAGCCAGTTACTAGCGGCGAACACCGGGGAGCTGTTTTTT.